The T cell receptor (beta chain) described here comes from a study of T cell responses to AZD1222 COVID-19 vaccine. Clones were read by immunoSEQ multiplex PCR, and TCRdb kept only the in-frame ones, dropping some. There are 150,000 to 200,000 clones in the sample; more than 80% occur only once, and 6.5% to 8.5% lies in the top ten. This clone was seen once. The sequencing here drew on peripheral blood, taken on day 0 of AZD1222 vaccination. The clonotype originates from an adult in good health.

The CDR3 nucleotides read TGTGCCAGCAGCCCTGGAACGGCCCAAGAGACCCAGTACTTC. Protein sequence: CASSPGTAQETQYF. The V and J genes are TRBV11-2 and TRBJ2-5, with D uncertain. This CDR3 is 14 amino acids long. CDR1 is SGHAT, CDR2 FQNNGV, per germline. V lost 5 bases to trimming and J lost 1 base, with 11 bases between them.